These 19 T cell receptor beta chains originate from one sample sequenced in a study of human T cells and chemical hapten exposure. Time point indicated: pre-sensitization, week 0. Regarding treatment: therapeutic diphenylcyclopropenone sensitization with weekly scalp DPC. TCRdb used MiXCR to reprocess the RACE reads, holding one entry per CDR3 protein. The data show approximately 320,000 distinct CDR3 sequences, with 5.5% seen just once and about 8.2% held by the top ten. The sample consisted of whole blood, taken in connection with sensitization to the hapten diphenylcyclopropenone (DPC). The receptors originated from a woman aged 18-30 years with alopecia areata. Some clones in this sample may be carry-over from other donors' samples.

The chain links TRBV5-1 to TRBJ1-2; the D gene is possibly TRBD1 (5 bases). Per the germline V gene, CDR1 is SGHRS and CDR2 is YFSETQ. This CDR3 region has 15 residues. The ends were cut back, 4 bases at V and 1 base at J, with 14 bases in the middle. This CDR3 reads CASSLGGTYNYGYTF. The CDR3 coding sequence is TGCGCCAGCAGCCTAGGAGGGACCTATAACTATGGCTACACCTTC.

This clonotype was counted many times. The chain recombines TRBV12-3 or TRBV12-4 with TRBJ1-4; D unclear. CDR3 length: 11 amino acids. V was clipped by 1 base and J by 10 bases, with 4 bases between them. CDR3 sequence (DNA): TGTGCCAGCAGTTTAGGAGCAAAACTGTTTTTT. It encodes CASSLGAKLFF.

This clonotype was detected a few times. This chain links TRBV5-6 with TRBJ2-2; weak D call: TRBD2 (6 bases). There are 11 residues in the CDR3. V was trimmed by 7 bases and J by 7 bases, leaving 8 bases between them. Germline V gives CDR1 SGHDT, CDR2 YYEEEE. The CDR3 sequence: CASGGHGELFF. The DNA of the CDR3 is TGTGCCAGCGGAGGGCACGGGGAGCTGTTTTTT. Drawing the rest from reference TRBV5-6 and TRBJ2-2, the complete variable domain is DAGVTQSPTHLIKTRGQQVTLRCSPKSGHDTVSWYQQALGQGPQFIFQYYEEEERQRGNFPDRFSGHQFPNYSSELNVNALLLGDSALYLCASGGHGELFFGEGSRLTVL.

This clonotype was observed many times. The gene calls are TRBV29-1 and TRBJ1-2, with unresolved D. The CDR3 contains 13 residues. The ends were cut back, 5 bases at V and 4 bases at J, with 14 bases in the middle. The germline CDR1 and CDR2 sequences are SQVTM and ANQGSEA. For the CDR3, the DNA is TGCAGCGTTTCCCCGTCAGGTTTCTATGGCTACACCTTC. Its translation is CSVSPSGFYGYTF.

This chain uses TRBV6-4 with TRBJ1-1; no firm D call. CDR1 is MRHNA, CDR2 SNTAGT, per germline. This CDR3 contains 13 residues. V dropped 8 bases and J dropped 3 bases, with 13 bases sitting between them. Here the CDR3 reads CASRREIYTEAFF. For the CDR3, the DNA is TGTGCCAGCCGTCGAGAGATTTACACTGAAGCTTTCTTT.

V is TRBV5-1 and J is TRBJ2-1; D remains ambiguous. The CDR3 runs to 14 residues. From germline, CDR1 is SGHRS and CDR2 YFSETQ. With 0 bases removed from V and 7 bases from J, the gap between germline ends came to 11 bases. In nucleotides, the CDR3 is TGCGCCAGCAGCTTGGCGATAGCTCGGAATGAGCAGTTCTTC. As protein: CASSLAIARNEQFF.

CDR3 coding DNA: TGTGCCAGCAGCCAAAGGGATACGCAGTATTTT. Encoded protein: CASSQRDTQYF. The chain uses TRBV14 and TRBJ2-3; D is unclear. This CDR3 comprises 11 residues. Germline loops: CDR1 SGHDN, CDR2 FVKESK. Trimming removed 2 bases from V and 6 bases from J, with 3 bases in between.

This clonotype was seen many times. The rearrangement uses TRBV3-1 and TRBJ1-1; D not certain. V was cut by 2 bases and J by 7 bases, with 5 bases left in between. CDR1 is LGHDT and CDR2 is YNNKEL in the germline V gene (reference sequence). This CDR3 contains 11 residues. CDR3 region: CASSQSGEAFF. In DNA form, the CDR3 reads TGTGCCAGCAGCCAATCGGGTGAAGCTTTCTTT.

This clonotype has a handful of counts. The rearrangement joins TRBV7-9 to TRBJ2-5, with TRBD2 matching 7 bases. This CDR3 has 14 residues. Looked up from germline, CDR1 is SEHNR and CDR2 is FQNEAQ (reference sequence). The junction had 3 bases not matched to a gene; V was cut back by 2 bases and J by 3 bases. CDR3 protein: CASSLSAGEETQYF. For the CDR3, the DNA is TGTGCCAGCAGCTTATCGGCGGGGGAAGAGACCCAGTACTTC.

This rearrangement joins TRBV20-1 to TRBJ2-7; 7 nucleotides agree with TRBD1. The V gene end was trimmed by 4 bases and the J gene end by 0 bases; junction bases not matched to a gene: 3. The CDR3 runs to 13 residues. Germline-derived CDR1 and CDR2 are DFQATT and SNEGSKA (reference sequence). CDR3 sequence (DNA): TGCAGTGCTAAACGGGACAGCTCCTACGAGCAGTACTTC. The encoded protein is CSAKRDSSYEQYF.

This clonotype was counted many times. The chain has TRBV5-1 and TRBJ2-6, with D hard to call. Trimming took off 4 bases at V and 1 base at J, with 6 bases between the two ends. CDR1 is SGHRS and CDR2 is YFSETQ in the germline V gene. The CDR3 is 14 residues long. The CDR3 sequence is CASSEQSGANVLTF. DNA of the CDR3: TGCGCCAGCAGCGAACAATCTGGGGCCAACGTCCTGACTTTC. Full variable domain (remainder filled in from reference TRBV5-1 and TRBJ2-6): KAGVTQTPRYLIKTRGQQVTLSCSPISGHRSVSWYQQTPGQGLQFLFEYFSETQRNKGNFPGRFSGRQFSNSRSEMNVSTLELGDSALYLCASSEQSGANVLTFGAGSRLTVL.

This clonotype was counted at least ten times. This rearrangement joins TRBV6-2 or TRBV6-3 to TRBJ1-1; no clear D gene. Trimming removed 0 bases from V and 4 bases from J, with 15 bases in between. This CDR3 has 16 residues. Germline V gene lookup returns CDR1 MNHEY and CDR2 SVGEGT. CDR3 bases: TGTGCCAGCAGTTACTCAATGGAGGCGATCATCACTGAAGCTTTCTTT. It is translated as CASSYSMEAIITEAFF.

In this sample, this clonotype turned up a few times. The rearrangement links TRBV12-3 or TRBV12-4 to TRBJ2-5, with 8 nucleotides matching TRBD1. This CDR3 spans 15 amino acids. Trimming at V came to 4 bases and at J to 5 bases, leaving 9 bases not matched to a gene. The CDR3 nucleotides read TGTGCCAGCAGTTCTTTGGGACAGGCTGGGGAGACCCAGTACTTC. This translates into CASSSLGQAGETQYF.

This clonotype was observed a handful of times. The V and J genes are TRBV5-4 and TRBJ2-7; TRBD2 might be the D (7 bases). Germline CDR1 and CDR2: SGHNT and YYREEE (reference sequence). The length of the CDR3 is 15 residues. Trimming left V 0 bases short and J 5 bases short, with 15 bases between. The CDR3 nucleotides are TGTGCCAGCAGCTTGGCCGGGGGGCGTTGGAACGAGCAGTACTTC. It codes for CASSLAGGRWNEQYF.

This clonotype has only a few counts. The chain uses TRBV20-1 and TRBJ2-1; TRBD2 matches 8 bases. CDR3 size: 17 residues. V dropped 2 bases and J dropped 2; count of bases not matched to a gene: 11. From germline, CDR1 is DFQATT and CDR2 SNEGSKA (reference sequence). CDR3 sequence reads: CSARPRGGLATYNEQFF. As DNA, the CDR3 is TGCAGTGCTAGACCCCGGGGTGGACTAGCCACCTACAATGAGCAGTTCTTC.

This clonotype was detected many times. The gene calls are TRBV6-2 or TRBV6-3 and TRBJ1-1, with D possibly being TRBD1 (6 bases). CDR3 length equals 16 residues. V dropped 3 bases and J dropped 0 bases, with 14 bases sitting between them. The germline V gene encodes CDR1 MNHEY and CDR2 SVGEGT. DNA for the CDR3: TGTGCCAGCAGTTATAGCAAGGACAGCCTGAACACTGAAGCTTTCTTT. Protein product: CASSYSKDSLNTEAFF.

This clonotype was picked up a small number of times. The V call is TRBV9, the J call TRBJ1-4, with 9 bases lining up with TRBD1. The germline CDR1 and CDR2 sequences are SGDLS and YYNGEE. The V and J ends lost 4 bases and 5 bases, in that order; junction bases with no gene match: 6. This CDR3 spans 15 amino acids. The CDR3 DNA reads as TGTGCCAGCAGCCCACCTGGGACAGGGAATGAAAAACTGTTTTTT. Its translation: CASSPPGTGNEKLFF.

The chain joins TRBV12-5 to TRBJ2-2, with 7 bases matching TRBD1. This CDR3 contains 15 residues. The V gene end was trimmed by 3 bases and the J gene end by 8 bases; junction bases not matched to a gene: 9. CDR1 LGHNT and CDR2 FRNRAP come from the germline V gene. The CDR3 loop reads CASGLSPDREGELFF. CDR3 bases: TGTGCTAGTGGTTTATCCCCTGACAGGGAAGGGGAGCTGTTTTTT.

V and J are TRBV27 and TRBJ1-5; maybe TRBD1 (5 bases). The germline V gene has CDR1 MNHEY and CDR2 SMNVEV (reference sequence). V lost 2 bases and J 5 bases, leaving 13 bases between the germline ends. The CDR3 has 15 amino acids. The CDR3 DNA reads TGTGCCAGCAGTTTAGTCGGGACTCGGGATCAGCCCCAGCATTTT. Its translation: CASSLVGTRDQPQHF.